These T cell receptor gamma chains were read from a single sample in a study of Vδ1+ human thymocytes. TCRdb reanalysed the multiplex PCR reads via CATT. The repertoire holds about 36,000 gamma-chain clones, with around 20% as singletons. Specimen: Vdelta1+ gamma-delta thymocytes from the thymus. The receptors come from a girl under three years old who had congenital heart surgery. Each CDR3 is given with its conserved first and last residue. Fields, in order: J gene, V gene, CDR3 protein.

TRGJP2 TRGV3 CATRPSSDWIKTF
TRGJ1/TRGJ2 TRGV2 CATSKYKKLF
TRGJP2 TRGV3 CATWDRLGSSDWIKTF
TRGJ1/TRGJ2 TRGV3 CATWDGGNEDYKKLF
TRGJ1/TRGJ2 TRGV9 CALWEVVKKLF
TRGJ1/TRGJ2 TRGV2 CATWDGHPDYKKLF
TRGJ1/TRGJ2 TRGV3 CATWDGGSGYKKLF
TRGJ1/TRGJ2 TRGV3 CATWDRPRYKKLF
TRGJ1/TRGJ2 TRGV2 CATWDTLGKLF
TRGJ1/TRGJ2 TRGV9 CALWEVPSPILNKKLF